Following are 28 T cell receptor beta chains from one sample sequenced in a study of T cells expressing NK-cell markers. TCRdb processed the 5' RACE reads again and assigns one entry to each CDR3 protein, with no DNA. This sample's table has roughly 180,000 distinct CDR3 sequences. The material sequenced was blood T cells: a sorted CD56 or NKG2C T cell subset, CD4+ or CD8+ T cells, or bulk PBMC T cells (not recorded which). These receptors originate from a woman between 18 and 70 years old in good health.

The genes are TRBV15 and TRBJ1-1; TCRdb designates TRBD1, a call that cannot be tested without DNA. CDR3 size: 13 residues. Germline V CDR1 and CDR2: LNHNV, YYDKDF (reference sequence). The chain's CDR3 is CATSSTPGAEAFF. The complete variable domain, with remaining parts taken from reference TRBV15 and TRBJ1-1, reads DAMVIQNPRYQVTQFGKPVTLSCSQTLNHNVMYWYQQKSSQAPKLLFHYYDKDFNNEADTPDNFQSRRPNTSFCFLDIRSPGLGDTAMYLCATSSTPGAEAFFGQGTRLTVV.

The V gene is TRBV10-3, the J gene TRBJ2-7; absent DNA, TCRdb's TRBD2 call cannot be checked. The CDR3 has 16 amino acids. Germline V gene data show CDR1 as ENHRY and CDR2 as SYGVKD. The CDR3 protein is CAITASRSGAPDEQYF.

The chain joins TRBV10-3 to TRBJ1-2; TCRdb returns TRBD1, unconfirmable since there is no DNA. The CDR3 spans 16 residues. In germline, CDR1 is ENHRY, CDR2 SYGVKD. This CDR3 reads CAILMGEGTVDYGYTF.

The chain recombines TRBV12-3 or TRBV12-4 with TRBJ1-6. The CDR3 runs 15 residues. CDR3 in amino acids: CASMAGGSYNSPLHF.

CDR3 residues: CASQGQSYTEAFF. This chain uses TRBV19 with TRBJ1-1; TCRdb's D call, TRBD1, is unchecked because there is no DNA. CDR3 length: 13 residues. Germline loops: CDR1 LNHDA, CDR2 SQIVND (reference sequence).

The chain has TRBV12-3 or TRBV12-4 and TRBJ1-1; TCRdb indicates TRBD1, and absent DNA this call remains unverified. The CDR3 length is 12 residues. The CDR3 spells CASSTGGTEAFF.

CDR3 sequence reads: CASSFERGGRRADTQYF. This chain links TRBV12-3 or TRBV12-4 with TRBJ2-3; TCRdb gives TRBD2 as the D gene, but with no DNA this cannot be confirmed. There are 17 residues in the CDR3.

The chain recombines TRBV20-1 with TRBJ2-2; TCRdb calls TRBD2, which cannot be checked without DNA. The length of the CDR3 is 14 residues. The germline V gene has CDR1 DFQATT and CDR2 SNEGSKA (reference sequence). The CDR3 reads CSARVAGGTGELFF.

The rearrangement links TRBV5-1 to TRBJ2-1; TCRdb's D call, TRBD1, is unchecked because there is no DNA. Germline V gene lookup returns CDR1 SGHRS and CDR2 YFSETQ. The CDR3 totals 15 residues. CDR3 sequence reads: CASSPGQANYNEQFF.

This rearrangement joins TRBV20-1 to TRBJ2-7; absent DNA, TCRdb's TRBD1 call cannot be checked. Looked up from germline, CDR1 is DFQATT and CDR2 is SNEGSKA (reference sequence). CDR3 length: 13 residues. This chain's CDR3 is CSARDYSGGEQYF.

V usage is TRBV3-1 and J usage is TRBJ2-7; without DNA, the TCRdb call of TRBD2 cannot be checked. The CDR3 extends over 16 amino acids. Germline V gene data show CDR1 as LGHDT and CDR2 as YNNKEL (reference sequence). The chain's CDR3 is CASSQVTSGRSYEQYF.

J is TRBJ2-7 and V is TRBV2; TCRdb calls TRBD1, which cannot be checked without DNA. The CDR3 has 14 residues. Per germline, CDR1 SNHLY and CDR2 FYNNEI. The chain's CDR3 is CASKPATGNYEQYF.

The chain joins TRBV20-1 to TRBJ1-2. In germline, CDR1 is DFQATT, CDR2 SNEGSKA (reference sequence). This CDR3 has 15 amino acids. The CDR3 spells CSAKRGGGAYYGYTF.

The rearrangement links TRBV7-2 to TRBJ2-2; lacking DNA, the TRBD2 call made by TCRdb goes unchecked. The germline V gene encodes CDR1 SGHTA and CDR2 FQGNSA. CDR3 length: 16 amino acids. This CDR3 reads CASSLATTRGTGELFF.

CDR3 residues: CSARPALAGTYEQYF. The V gene is TRBV20-1, the J gene TRBJ2-7; TCRdb proposes TRBD2, but this gene call is untestable without DNA. Germline V gives CDR1 DFQATT, CDR2 SNEGSKA (reference sequence). CDR3 length equals 15 residues.

The chain combines TRBV3-1 with TRBJ1-1; checking the TCRdb D call of TRBD1 is not possible without DNA. The V gene's germline CDR1 is LGHDT and CDR2 YNNKEL (reference sequence). The CDR3 sequence is 14 residues long. The chain's CDR3 is CASMRGLVNTEAFF.

J is TRBJ2-1 and V is TRBV7-3; the D call of TRBD2 rests on TCRdb alone, since no DNA is present to check it. The germline V gene has CDR1 SGHTA and CDR2 FQGTGA. CDR3 size: 16 residues. The CDR3 loop is CASSLEGLTNYNEQFF.

The chain recombines TRBV3-1 with TRBJ2-5. Germline lookup yields CDR1 LGHDT and CDR2 YNNKEL (reference sequence). CDR3 length: 12 residues. CDR3: CASSQDRQTQYF.

The chain uses TRBV20-1 and TRBJ2-2; the D call of TRBD1 rests on TCRdb alone, since no DNA is present to check it. CDR1 DFQATT and CDR2 SNEGSKA come from the germline V gene (reference sequence). The CDR3 length is 15 residues. This CDR3 is CSARGQRQNTGELFF.

The V gene is TRBV12-3 or TRBV12-4, the J gene TRBJ2-2. CDR3 length: 12 amino acids. The CDR3: CASRLLSRELFF.

V usage is TRBV20-1 and J usage is TRBJ1-4; TCRdb lists TRBD1, though no DNA is available to test this call. The CDR3 is 15 residues long. Looked up from germline, CDR1 is DFQATT and CDR2 is SNEGSKA (reference sequence). The CDR3 sequence is CSAARTGGIGEKLFF.

The chain couples TRBV14 to TRBJ1-6. Germline assignment: CDR1 SGHDN and CDR2 FVKESK. The CDR3 sequence is 15 residues long. The CDR3 here is CASSQNHGFNSPLHF.

J is TRBJ2-7 and V is TRBV5-6; the D call of TRBD2 rests on TCRdb alone, since no DNA is present to check it. The CDR3 is 15 residues long. Germline lookup yields CDR1 SGHDT and CDR2 YYEEEE. The CDR3 region is CASSFRVLSSYEQYF.

This chain connects TRBV12-3 or TRBV12-4 to TRBJ2-2. The CDR3 totals 14 residues. The CDR3 sequence is CASSRQANTGELFF.

The rearrangement links TRBV5-1 to TRBJ2-3; TCRdb lists TRBD2, though no DNA is available to test this call. The CDR3 is 16 residues long. Germline assignment: CDR1 SGHRS and CDR2 YFSETQ. The CDR3 loop reads CASTRLAGIGTDTQYF.

V and J are TRBV19 and TRBJ2-7; no DNA is available, so the TRBD2 call from TCRdb remains unchecked. The germline gives CDR1 LNHDA, CDR2 SQIVND (reference sequence). The length of the CDR3 is 14 residues. The CDR3 is CASSRRAGSYEQYF.

This chain uses TRBV4-1 with TRBJ1-5; lacking DNA, the TRBD1 call made by TCRdb goes unchecked. Germline-derived CDR1 and CDR2 are MGHRA and YSYEKL. The CDR3 loop spans 15 amino acids. This CDR3 reads CASSQEYRGLQPQHF.

V usage is TRBV11-1 and J usage is TRBJ2-2. The CDR3 has 14 amino acids. The V gene's germline CDR1 is SGHAT and CDR2 FQDESV (reference sequence). The chain's CDR3 is CASSLRDKTGELFF. Supplemented by reference TRBV11-1 and TRBJ2-2, the full variable domain reads EAEVAQSPRYKITEKSQAVAFWCDPISGHATLYWYRQILGQGPELLVQFQDESVVDDSQLPKDRFSAERLKGVDSTLKIQPAELGDSAMYLCASSLRDKTGELFFGEGSRLTVL.